The 14 T cell receptor beta chains presented below share a single source sample, sequenced in a study of blood T cell repertoires in COVID-19. Sequencing used immunoSEQ multiplex PCR; TCRdb keeps in-frame clones, though not all of them. The data show a few hundred thousand clones, around 81% seen once. The sequenced material came from peripheral blood. These receptors were collected from a person between 65 and 79 years old with COVID-19, enrolled during active disease.

CDR3 sequence reads: CASSDTPPDRVEYGYTF. The CDR3 DNA follows: TGTGCCAGCAGCGACACGCCCCCGGACAGGGTGGAGTATGGCTACACCTTC. The rearrangement joins TRBV3-1 (or the pseudogene TRBV3-2) to TRBJ1-2; 8 bases fit TRBD1. The CDR3 is 17 amino acids. Germline CDR1 is LGHDT and CDR2 is YNNKEL (reference sequence). The J segment lost 5 bases and the V segment lost 5 bases, leaving 16 bases of the junction unmatched.

The chain joins TRBV6-1 to TRBJ2-2, with 8 bases aligning to TRBD1. The CDR3 is 15 residues long. Germline loops: CDR1 MNHNS, CDR2 SASEGT. Unmatched junction bases numbered 1, after V lost 1 base and J lost 3 bases. The DNA for the CDR3 is TGTGCCAGCAGTGAAGGACAGGGGCACACCGGGGAGCTGTTTTTT. Encoded protein: CASSEGQGHTGELFF.

V is TRBV28 and J is TRBJ1-5, with 8 positions matching TRBD1. The CDR3 spans 13 residues. The germline gives CDR1 MDHEN, CDR2 SYDVKM. V lost 5 bases and J lost 6; bases outside the gene matches: 3. CDR3 amino acids: CASSIDRGQPQHF. The DNA of the CDR3 is TGTGCCAGCAGTATCGACAGGGGTCAGCCCCAGCATTTT.

The CDR3 nucleotides read TGTGCCAGCAGCTTAGGGCGAAATGAGGATACGCAGTATTTT. The encoded protein is CASSLGRNEDTQYF. The chain has TRBV7-3 and TRBJ2-3; D gene uncertain. The CDR3 has 14 residues. Germline CDR1 SGHTA, CDR2 FQGTGA. Trimming removed 2 bases at V and 6 bases at J, with 12 bases between.

The CDR3 spells CASSLAGETYEQYF. CDR3 DNA sequence: TGTGCCAGCAGTTTGGCAGGCGAGACCTACGAGCAGTACTTC. The chain joins TRBV28 to TRBJ2-7; no clear D. The CDR3 contains 14 residues. Germline-derived CDR1 and CDR2 are MDHEN and SYDVKM. Between the trimmed V and J ends, which lost 3 bases and 2 bases, there was a span of 11 bases.

This clone was seen only a few times. The chain recombines TRBV6-1 with TRBJ2-7; no clear D gene. V lost 2 bases to trimming and J lost 0 bases, with 8 bases between them. Germline lookup yields CDR1 MNHNS and CDR2 SASEGT. This CDR3 is 14 amino acids long. CDR3 nucleotides: TGTGCCAGCAGTGAACGAGGCACCTCCTACGAGCAGTACTTC. Translating gives CASSERGTSYEQYF.

The chain has TRBV10-2 and TRBJ2-7; TRBD2 might be the D (5 bases). The CDR3 length is 14 residues. Per germline, CDR1 WSHSY and CDR2 SAAADI. V lost 2 bases and J 2 bases, leaving 10 bases between the germline ends. The chain's CDR3 is CASSEGTRAYEQYF. As DNA, the CDR3 is TGCGCCAGCAGTGAGGGTACGCGGGCCTACGAGCAGTACTTC.

This sequence joins TRBV5-1 and TRBJ2-5, with D possibly TRBD1 on 7 matching bases. The CDR3 is made up of 17 amino acids. Between the trimmed V and J ends, which lost 2 bases and 4 bases, there was a span of 21 bases. Germline V gene lookup returns CDR1 SGHRS and CDR2 YFSETQ. The CDR3 here is CASSLSGGQRMRETQYF. DNA of the CDR3: TGCGCCAGCAGCTTATCCGGGGGACAGAGAATGAGAGAGACCCAGTACTTC.

This chain connects TRBV9 to TRBJ1-1; tentatively, D is TRBD1 (6 bases). V lost 2 bases to trimming and J lost 8 bases, with 13 bases between them. Germline CDR1 SGDLS, CDR2 YYNGEE. The CDR3 runs to 13 residues. CDR3 residues: CASSVGHRTEAFF. The CDR3 DNA sequence: TGTGCCAGCAGCGTGGGACACCGGACGGAAGCTTTCTTT.

This rearrangement joins TRBV21-1 to TRBJ1-1; the D call TRBD1 from the table was never checked on the DNA. TRBV21-1 is classified as a pseudogene. The length of the CDR3 is 16 residues. The CDR3 bases are TGTGCCAGCAGCACCGGACAGCCGTACATGAACACTGAAGCTTTCTTT. This gives the protein CASSTGQPYMNTEAFF.

The chain joins TRBV28 to TRBJ1-2; TRBD1 aligns across 8 bases. This CDR3 spans 13 amino acids. Trimming took 8 bases from V and 4 from J; bases not matched to a gene: 6. In germline, CDR1 is MDHEN, CDR2 SYDVKM. The CDR3 nucleotides are TGTGCCAGCGTAGGGACAGGATTCTATGGCTACACCTTC. Amino acids: CASVGTGFYGYTF.

The genes are TRBV6-2 or TRBV6-3 and TRBJ2-7; D unclear. The V and J ends lost 0 bases and 1 base respectively, with 10 bases between them. The CDR3 is 15 amino acids. Germline values: CDR1 MNHEY, CDR2 SVGEGT. In DNA form, the CDR3 reads TGTGCCAGCAGTTACTCACTCCTGATTTCCTACGAGCAGTACTTC. Protein: CASSYSLLISYEQYF.

The gene calls are TRBV5-5 and TRBJ2-7; 10 bases are shared with TRBD1. Germline CDR1 and CDR2: SGHKS and YYEKEE (reference sequence). Trimming took 4 bases from V and 3 from J; bases not matched to a gene: 7. This CDR3 comprises 15 residues. The chain's CDR3 is CASSGDRGPNYEQYF. CDR3 coding DNA: TGTGCCAGCAGCGGCGACAGGGGGCCAAACTACGAGCAGTACTTC.

The J gene is TRBJ2-7, the V gene TRBV18; tentative D call: TRBD2 (6 bases). CDR1 is KGHSH and CDR2 is LQKENI in the germline V gene. Trimming left V 8 bases short and J 2 bases short, with 22 bases between. This CDR3 comprises 16 residues. The CDR3 region is CASAPVLALPTYEQYF. For the CDR3, the DNA is TGTGCCAGCGCGCCGGTGCTAGCGCTACCCACCTACGAGCAGTACTTC.